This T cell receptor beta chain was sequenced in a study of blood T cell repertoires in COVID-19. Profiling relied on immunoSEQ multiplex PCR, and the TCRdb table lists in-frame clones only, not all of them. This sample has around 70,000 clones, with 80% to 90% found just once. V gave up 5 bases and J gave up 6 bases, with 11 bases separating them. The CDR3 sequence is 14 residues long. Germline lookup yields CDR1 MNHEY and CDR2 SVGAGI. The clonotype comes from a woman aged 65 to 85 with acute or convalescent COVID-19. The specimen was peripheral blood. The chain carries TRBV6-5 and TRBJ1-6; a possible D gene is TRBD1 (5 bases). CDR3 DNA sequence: TGTGCCAGCAGTCCCAGCGGGGCTAATTCACCCCTCCACTTT. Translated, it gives CASSPSGANSPLHF.